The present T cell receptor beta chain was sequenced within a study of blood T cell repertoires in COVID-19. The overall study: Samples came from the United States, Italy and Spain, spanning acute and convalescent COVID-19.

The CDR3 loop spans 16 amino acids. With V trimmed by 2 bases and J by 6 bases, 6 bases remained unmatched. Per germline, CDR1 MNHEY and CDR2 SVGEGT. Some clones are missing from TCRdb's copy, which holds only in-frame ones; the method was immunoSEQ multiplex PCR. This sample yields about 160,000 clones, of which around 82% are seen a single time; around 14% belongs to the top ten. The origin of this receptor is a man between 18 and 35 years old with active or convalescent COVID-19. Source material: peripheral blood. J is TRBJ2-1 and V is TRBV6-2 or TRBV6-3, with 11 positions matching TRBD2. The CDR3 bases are TGTGCCAGCAGTTACCTTAGCGGGAGGGCCGTCAATGAGCAGTTCTTC. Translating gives CASSYLSGRAVNEQFF.